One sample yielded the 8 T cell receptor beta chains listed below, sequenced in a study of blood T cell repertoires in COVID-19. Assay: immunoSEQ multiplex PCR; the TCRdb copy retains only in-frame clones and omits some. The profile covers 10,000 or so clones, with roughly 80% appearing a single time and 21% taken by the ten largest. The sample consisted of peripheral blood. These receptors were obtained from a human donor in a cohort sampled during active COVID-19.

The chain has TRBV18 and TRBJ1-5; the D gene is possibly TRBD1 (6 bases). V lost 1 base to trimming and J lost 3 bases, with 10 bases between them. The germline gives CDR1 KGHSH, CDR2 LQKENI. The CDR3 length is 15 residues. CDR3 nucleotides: TGTGCCAGCTCACCACAGGGGGGGGTCAATCAGCCCCAGCATTTT. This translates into CASSPQGGVNQPQHF.

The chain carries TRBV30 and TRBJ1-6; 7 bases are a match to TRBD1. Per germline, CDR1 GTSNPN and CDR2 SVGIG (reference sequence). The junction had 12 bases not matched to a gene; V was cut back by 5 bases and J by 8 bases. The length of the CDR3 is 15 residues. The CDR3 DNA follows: TGTGCCTGGCGGGGGAAGGGGGCTTGGGATTCACCCCTCCACTTT. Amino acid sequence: CAWRGKGAWDSPLHF.

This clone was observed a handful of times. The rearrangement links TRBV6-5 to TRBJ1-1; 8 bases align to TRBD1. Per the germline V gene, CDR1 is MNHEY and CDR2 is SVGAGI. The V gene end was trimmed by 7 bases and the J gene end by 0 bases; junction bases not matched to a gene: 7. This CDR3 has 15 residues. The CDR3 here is CASTKDRAMNTEAFF. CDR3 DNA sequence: TGTGCCAGCACCAAGGACAGGGCGATGAACACTGAAGCTTTCTTT.

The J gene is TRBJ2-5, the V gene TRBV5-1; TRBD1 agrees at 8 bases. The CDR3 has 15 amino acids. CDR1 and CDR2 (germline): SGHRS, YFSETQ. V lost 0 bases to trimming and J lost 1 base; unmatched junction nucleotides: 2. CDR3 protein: CASSLGQGTQETQYF. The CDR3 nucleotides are TGCGCCAGCAGCTTGGGACAGGGGACCCAAGAGACCCAGTACTTC.

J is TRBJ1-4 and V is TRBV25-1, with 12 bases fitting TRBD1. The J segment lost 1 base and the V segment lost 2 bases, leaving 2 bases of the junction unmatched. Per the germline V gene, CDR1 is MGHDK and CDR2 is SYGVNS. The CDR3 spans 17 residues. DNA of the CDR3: TGTGCCAGCAGTGAACGGGACAGGGGGCTAACTAATGAAAAACTGTTTTTT. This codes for CASSERDRGLTNEKLFF.

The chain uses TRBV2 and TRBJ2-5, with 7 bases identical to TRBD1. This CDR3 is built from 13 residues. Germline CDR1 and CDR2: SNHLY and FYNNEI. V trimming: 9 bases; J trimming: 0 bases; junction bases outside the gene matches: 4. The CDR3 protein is CASPDRDQETQYF. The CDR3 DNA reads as TGTGCCAGTCCTGACAGGGACCAAGAGACCCAGTACTTC.

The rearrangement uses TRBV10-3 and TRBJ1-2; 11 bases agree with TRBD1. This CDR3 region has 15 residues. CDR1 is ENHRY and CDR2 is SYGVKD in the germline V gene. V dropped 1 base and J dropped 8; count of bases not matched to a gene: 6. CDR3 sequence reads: CAISEYGQGAPGYTF. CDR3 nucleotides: TGTGCCATCAGTGAGTACGGACAGGGGGCGCCCGGCTACACCTTC.

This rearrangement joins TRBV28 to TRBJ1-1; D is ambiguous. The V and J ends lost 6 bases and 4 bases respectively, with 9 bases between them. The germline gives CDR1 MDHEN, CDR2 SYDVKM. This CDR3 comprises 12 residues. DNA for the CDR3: TGTGCCAGCAGGGCCCTCCTCACTGAAGCTTTCTTT. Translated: CASRALLTEAFF.